The source of this T cell receptor (beta chain) is a study of CD8 T cells in ankylosing spondylitis (dated by TCRdb to 2017 to 2019). For the wider study: The study profiled T cell receptor beta repertoires in healthy donors and ankylosing spondylitis patients to find disease-linked TCR variants. Peripheral blood was sampled, and synovial fluid was also collected from ankylosing spondylitis patients. In total, the full study cohort was made up of roughly 110 healthy donors and some 26 ankylosing spondylitis patients. Here is what the overall study found, with its caveats: Some TCR beta motif variants had previously been reported in synovial fluid and blood of reactive arthritis patients, which suggested common disease-initiation mechanisms. Significant enrichment of the disease-linked clones was reported in matched synovial fluid samples from ankylosing spondylitis patients. A TCR beta motif of seven or eight highly homologous amino acid variants appeared characteristic of blood from ankylosing spondylitis patients. The disease-linked clones showed a CD8+ phenotype and occurred at relatively low frequencies in peripheral blood.

The instrument given in TCRdb is Illumina HiSeq 2500. Quantitative 5'-RACE with molecular barcodes was the method used to prepare the TCR beta libraries. Turning to the authors' computational methods: To identify disease-linked TCR variants, a new computational method was used, one built on a probabilistic model of VDJ rearrangement. TCRdb's own reprocessing of the public reads used fastp at Q25 and MiXCR and kept productive beta chains. All rows with the same CDR3 protein become a single entry with the most common DNA and genes. The V and J calls shown here were made by TCRdb, not taken from the authors' results. The sample has approximately 150,000 distinct CDR3 sequences on record, more than 15% of them singletons. The top ten constitute approximately 30% of the sample. The CDR3 spans 13 residues, from the cysteine through the phenylalanine. Only CDR3 DNA remains: 39 bases, in frame from the first base. The CDR1 and CDR2 encoded by the germline V gene are MDHEN and SYDVKM. V lost 5 bases and J lost 6 bases; the stretch between them is 11 bases long.

This clonotype appeared a few times. Its antigen specificity is not known. Base-call qualities are not available, and no considerably larger clone is one nucleotide away. Sequenced sample: blood, either unsorted or a sorted T cell fraction (not recorded which). This TCR was recovered from a male donor with ankylosing spondylitis. The rearrangement combines TRBV28 with TRBJ2-1; the D segment cannot be called with confidence. The DNA is TGTGCCAGCAGTCCCCCTAGAGCCAATGAGCAGTTCTTC. Its product reads: CASSPPRANEQFF.